The 17 T cell receptor beta chains below were found in one sample sequenced in a study of shared clonotypes between healthy human individuals. The repertoire was sequenced with immunoSEQ multiplex PCR; TCRdb's copy has only in-frame clones and lacks some. The sample carries some 2.3 million clones, more than 85% recorded once. The sequenced sample consisted of naive CD4+ T cells from PBMCs. Subset of the sample: CD45RA+ positively selected. These receptors came from a man aged 18 to 30 in good health. Some clones in this sample may be carry-over from other donors' samples.

The chain has TRBV5-4 and TRBJ1-4; perhaps TRBD1 as D (6 bases). Germline V gene lookup returns CDR1 SGHNT and CDR2 YYREEE (reference sequence). Trimming stripped 5 bases from V and 1 base from J, with 12 bases between. This CDR3 spans 15 amino acids. As DNA, the CDR3 is TGTGCCAGCAGTCAAGGACAGAAAACTAATGAAAAACTGTTTTTT. This sequence encodes CASSQGQKTNEKLFF.

This sequence joins TRBV6-6 and TRBJ2-1, with 7 bases identical to TRBD2. CDR3 length equals 16 residues. With V trimmed by 6 bases and J by 1 base, 9 bases remained unmatched. Germline V gene sequence: CDR1 MNHNY, CDR2 SVGAGI (reference sequence). The CDR3 loop is CASRGLAAKSYNEQFF. The CDR3 DNA is TGTGCCAGCAGGGGTCTAGCGGCTAAATCCTACAATGAGCAGTTCTTC.

The table lists this clone with a count of one. This rearrangement joins TRBV10-3 to TRBJ2-7; D is ambiguous. CDR3 size: 12 residues. V was pared by 10 bases and J by 6 bases, with 16 bases between. Germline assignment: CDR1 ENHRY and CDR2 SYGVKD. For the CDR3, the DNA is TGTGCCAGCGGAACAGTGGTAAGCGAGCAGTACTTC. As protein: CASGTVVSEQYF.

The chain links TRBV9 to TRBJ1-3; D call uncertain. V was clipped by 4 bases and J by 4 bases, with 15 bases between them. Germline CDR1 SGDLS, CDR2 YYNGEE. This CDR3 is built from 15 residues. The CDR3 loop is CASSSSAHLGNTIYF. The CDR3 coding sequence is TGTGCCAGCAGCTCGTCCGCTCACCTCGGAAACACCATATATTTT.

This CDR3 is CASSLFANLYTF. The CDR3 DNA reads TGTGCCAGCAGCTTGTTTGCCAATCTCTACACCTTC. The chain uses TRBV5-6 and TRBJ1-2, with unresolved D. The CDR3 runs 12 residues. Germline assignment: CDR1 SGHDT and CDR2 YYEEEE. V dropped 1 base and J dropped 10 bases, with 11 bases sitting between them.

The chain recombines TRBV9 with TRBJ2-7; TRBD2 agrees at 8 bases. CDR1 and CDR2 from the germline V gene are SGDLS and YYNGEE. The CDR3 is 13 residues long. J lost 3 bases, V lost 3 bases, and 2 bases had no gene match. This CDR3 reads CASSEGTSYEQYF. Written as DNA, the CDR3 is TGTGCCAGCAGCGAGGGGACTAGCTACGAGCAGTACTTC.

For this clone: In the same sample, other DNA sequences code for this CDR3. The chain couples TRBV28 to TRBJ2-3, with D perhaps assigned TRBD1 or TRBD2 (6 bases each). The CDR3 covers 15 residues. Germline CDR1 is MDHEN and CDR2 is SYDVKM. Trimming shortened V by 4 bases and J by 2 bases, and 13 bases separated the two germline ends. The CDR3 protein is CASSSPGGSTDTQYF. DNA of the CDR3: TGTGCCAGCAGTTCCCCCGGGGGCTCCACAGATACGCAGTATTTT.

This chain links TRBV29-1 with TRBJ2-1; D is possibly TRBD1 (8 bases). CDR1 is SQVTM and CDR2 is ANQGSEA in the germline V gene. The CDR3 has 15 residues. V lost 4 bases to trimming and J lost 4 bases, with 17 bases between them. The CDR3 DNA reads as TGCAGCGTTGGGGGAGGGACAGGCTCATACAATGAGCAGTTCTTC. Translated, it gives CSVGGGTGSYNEQFF.

Turning to this clone: The same CDR3 is also encoded by other DNA sequences in this sample. This chain joins TRBV5-4 and TRBJ2-2; weak D call: TRBD2 (5 bases). The V gene lost 0 bases and the J gene lost 6 bases, with 12 bases spanning the gap. CDR1 is SGHNT and CDR2 is YYREEE in the germline V gene (reference sequence). The CDR3 runs 15 residues. The CDR3: CASSLGLAAPGELFF. The DNA of the CDR3 is TGTGCCAGCAGCTTGGGGCTAGCCGCCCCCGGGGAGCTGTTTTTT.

V is TRBV19 and J is TRBJ2-1, with D possibly matching TRBD2 (6 bases). This CDR3 is built from 14 residues. Germline V gene data show CDR1 as LNHDA and CDR2 as SQIVND (reference sequence). The V end was cut by 6 bases, the J end by 4 bases, with 13 bases between. Here the CDR3 reads CASRAGQGYNEQFF. CDR3 coding DNA: TGTGCCAGTAGGGCGGGGCAGGGTTACAATGAGCAGTTCTTC.

As DNA, the CDR3 is TGCGCCAGCAGCTCCAGCTCCTGGGCAGAGACCCAGTACTTC. Its translation is CASSSSSWAETQYF. The chain uses TRBV5-1 and TRBJ2-5; D is undetermined. The CDR3 spans 14 residues. The V gene's germline CDR1 is SGHRS and CDR2 YFSETQ. V was shortened by 3 bases and J by 4 bases, with 13 bases between the two germline ends.

The rearrangement links TRBV7-6 to TRBJ2-1; 8 nucleotides align to TRBD2. Trimming took 4 bases from V and 3 from J; bases not matched to a gene: 5. This CDR3 region has 15 residues. Germline V gene lookup returns CDR1 SGHVS and CDR2 FNYEAQ. CDR3 sequence: CASSSLSGGYNEQFF. Written as DNA, the CDR3 is TGTGCCAGCAGCTCTCTGAGCGGGGGCTACAATGAGCAGTTCTTC.

CDR3 DNA: TGTGCCAGCAGCTTAGACAGGTGGGCAGATACGCAGTATTTT. Translated, it gives CASSLDRWADTQYF. This chain uses TRBV7-2 with TRBJ2-3, with D possibly matching TRBD1 (5 bases). V dropped 1 base and J dropped 4 bases, with 9 bases sitting between them. The CDR3 is made up of 14 amino acids. Germline CDR1 reads SGHTA; CDR2 reads FQGNSA.

The CDR3 protein is CASSLDRPAGELFF. CDR3 sequence (DNA): TGTGCCAGCAGCTTGGACAGGCCGGCCGGGGAGCTGTTTTTT. V usage is TRBV11-1 and J usage is TRBJ2-2; 7 nucleotides align to TRBD1. Germline trimming cut 3 bases from V and 6 bases from J; bases unmatched to any gene: 4. CDR1 and CDR2 from the germline V gene are SGHAT and FQDESV (reference sequence). The CDR3 has 14 amino acids.

The genes are TRBV9 and TRBJ2-2; D may correspond to TRBD1 or TRBD2 (5 bases each). The V gene lost 2 bases and the J gene lost 4 bases, with 24 bases spanning the gap. CDR1 and CDR2 from the germline V gene are SGDLS and YYNGEE. This CDR3 region has 19 residues. The CDR3 here is CASSVRDGGRKRSTGELFF. The CDR3 DNA is TGTGCCAGCAGCGTCCGGGACGGAGGTCGCAAGCGAAGCACCGGGGAGCTGTTTTTT.

V and J are TRBV7-9 and TRBJ1-1, with D perhaps matching TRBD1 (5 bases). Trimming shortened V by 7 bases and J by 4 bases, and 16 bases separated the two germline ends. From germline, CDR1 is SEHNR and CDR2 FQNEAQ (reference sequence). The CDR3 runs 14 residues. CDR3 amino acids: CASTLGGGFTEAFF. In DNA, the CDR3 is TGTGCCAGCACCCTCGGGGGTGGGTTCACTGAAGCTTTCTTT.

This chain links TRBV7-8 with TRBJ1-4; D ambiguous. The germline V gene encodes CDR1 SGHVS and CDR2 FQNEAQ. The CDR3 runs to 15 residues. V lost 5 bases and J 8 bases, leaving 18 bases between the germline ends. Here the CDR3 reads CASSALPRIEEKLFF. CDR3 sequence (DNA): TGTGCCAGCAGCGCCCTACCGAGGATAGAGGAAAAACTGTTTTTT.